This T cell receptor beta chain originates from a study of vaccination and CD4 T cells after COVID-19. Study overall: Spike peptides, overlapping and drawn from SARS-CoV-2, HCoV-NL63, HCoV-OC43 and HCoV-229E, were used to stimulate cells.

By sample fraction, this clonotype is large. Its specificity is not known. The V gene lost 0 bases and the J gene lost 2 bases, with 10 bases spanning the gap. CDR3 length: 14 amino acids. CDR1 is DFQATT and CDR2 is SNEGSKA in the germline V gene (reference sequence). Treatment given: roughly nine-day PBMC culture with coronavirus spike peptide pools or control peptides (ViraFEST assay). Oncomine TCR Beta short-read sequencing was applied to DNA from cultured CD4+ T cells. Each CDR3 protein gets one entry after TCRdb re-called the PCR reads with MiXCR. The table includes 11,000 or so distinct CDR3 sequences, approximately 60% detected once. Study-wide results and limits: Spike mono-reactivity applied to 304 of 307 vaccine-specific clones detected in convalescent patients.

The V gene is TRBV20-1, the J gene TRBJ1-2; no reliable D call. This sequence was found in a human donor who had recovered from COVID-19. The sample consisted of CD4+ T cells from blood, cultured in vitro. CDR3 residues: CSAREQNGNYGYTF. DNA of the CDR3: TGCAGTGCTAGAGAGCAGAATGGGAACTATGGCTACACCTTC.